This is a list of T cell receptor beta chains from one sample in a study of T cell responses to AZD1222 COVID-19 vaccine. Sequenced by immunoSEQ multiplex PCR; TCRdb stores in-frame clones only, minus some. This table has 130,000 or so clones, around 87% appearing once. Sequencing was performed on peripheral blood, taken 28 days after the second AZD1222 dose. These receptors were obtained from an adult who received the AZD1222 COVID-19 vaccine. Each CDR3 is given with its conserved first and last residue. The D gene is left open where the match is weak. Size is stated for part of the rows, as once, few or many counts, or as a class when the clone is expanded.

CDR3 length,J gene,clone size,V gene,D gene,CDR3 DNA,CDR3 protein
15,TRBJ2-2,.,TRBV24-1,TRBD2,TGTGCCACCAGTGACCCCGGCGGGGGGCGTGGGGAGCTGTTTTTT,CATSDPGGGRGELFF
15,TRBJ1-4,.,TRBV2,.,TGTGCCAGCAGTTATGAGGATTTGTCTAATGAAAAACTGTTTTTT,CASSYEDLSNEKLFF
18,TRBJ1-3,.,TRBV7-2,.,TGTGCCAGCAGCTTAGTAGGGTCGACAACCCTGTCTGGAAACACCATATATTTT,CASSLVGSTTLSGNTIYF
13,TRBJ2-5,.,TRBV9,.,TGTGCCAGCAGCGTAGCCAGGGATGAGACCCAGTACTTC,CASSVARDETQYF
13,TRBJ1-2,few,TRBV20-1,.,TGCAGTGCTAGTACGGGGGTTAACTATGGCTACACCTTC,CSASTGVNYGYTF
15,TRBJ1-1,once,TRBV2,TRBD1,TGTGCCAGCAGTGAGGGGACAGGATTTAACACTGAAGCTTTCTTT,CASSEGTGFNTEAFF
16,TRBJ1-5,.,TRBV24-1,.,TGTGCCACCAGTGACCGGACAGCGCCAGGCCTGCAGCCCCAGCATTTT,CATSDRTAPGLQPQHF
15,TRBJ1-2,.,TRBV28,.,TGTGCCAGCAGTCAGTTTCGGGGGCTGGGGTATGGCTACACCTTC,CASSQFRGLGYGYTF
15,TRBJ1-2,.,TRBV30,.,TGTGCCTGGAGTAGGTCGCGACAGGCCACGAATGGCTACACCTTC,CAWSRSRQATNGYTF
17,TRBJ2-7,.,TRBV10-2,TRBD2,TGCGCCAGCATAGGGGGACTAGCGGGGGGAGACTCCTACGAGCAGTACTTC,CASIGGLAGGDSYEQYF
15,TRBJ2-7,.,TRBV4-3,TRBD1,TGCGCCAGCAGCCAGGCGGGAGACAGGGGGCTCGAGCAGTACTTC,CASSQAGDRGLEQYF
14,TRBJ1-5,.,TRBV6-2/TRBV6-3,TRBD1,TGTGCCAGCAGCTATCGACAGGGCGGTCAGCCCCAGCATTTT,CASSYRQGGQPQHF
16,TRBJ1-1,.,TRBV7-8,.,TGTGCCAGCGGGAAACGGGCGAGTAACATGAACACTGAAGCTTTCTTT,CASGKRASNMNTEAFF
14,TRBJ2-7,.,TRBV5-4,.,TGTGCCAGCGCCCCCGGCTGGATCGAGTACGAGCAGTACTTC,CASAPGWIEYEQYF
13,TRBJ2-7,.,TRBV6-5,TRBD1,TGTGCCAGCATCCTGGACAGGGGGGAAGAGCAGTACTTC,CASILDRGEEQYF
13,TRBJ2-7,.,TRBV12-5,.,TGTGCTAGTGGTTTGGCAACCACCTACGAGCAGTACTTC,CASGLATTYEQYF
13,TRBJ1-6,.,TRBV7-9,.,TGTGCCAGCAGCTCCCCATGGGCTTCACCCCTCCACTTT,CASSSPWASPLHF
14,TRBJ1-2,.,TRBV6-5,TRBD1,TGTGCCAGCAGTCCGGGACAGGGGAACTATGGCTACACCTTC,CASSPGQGNYGYTF
16,TRBJ1-1,.,TRBV11-2,TRBD1,TGTGCCAGCAGCTTTGGGGAGGGGACAGGGGTCACTGAAGCTTTCTTT,CASSFGEGTGVTEAFF
13,TRBJ2-7,.,TRBV27,TRBD2,TGTGCCAGCGCGACTAGCGGGTCCTACGAGCAGTACTTC,CASATSGSYEQYF
16,TRBJ1-5,.,TRBV2,.,TGTGCCAGCAGTGAAGGGGAGAGGGCGGGTGTTCAGCCCCAGCATTTT,CASSEGERAGVQPQHF
13,TRBJ1-2,.,TRBV27,.,TGTGCCAGCAGACCACAGGGCCTAGGTGGCTACACCTTC,CASRPQGLGGYTF
12,TRBJ1-1,.,TRBV19,.,TGTGCCAGTAGTAGGCTCAACACTGAAGCTTTCTTT,CASSRLNTEAFF
16,TRBJ1-2,.,TRBV7-2,.,TGTGCCAGCAGCTTAGGTGGGACTGGGGTCGACTATGGCTACACCTTC,CASSLGGTGVDYGYTF
13,TRBJ1-2,.,TRBV28,.,TGTGCCAGCAGTTTGGCAGGGCAGTATGGCTACACCTTC,CASSLAGQYGYTF
11,TRBJ2-3,.,TRBV24-1,.,TGTGCCACCAGTGATATGGTTACGCAGTATTTT,CATSDMVTQYF
14,TRBJ1-6,.,TRBV30,.,TGTGCCTGGAGCCCTCAAACAGGGCGGACACCCCTCCACTTT,CAWSPQTGRTPLHF
14,TRBJ1-5,.,TRBV6-5,.,TGTGCCAGCAGTAATCAGGGTTTAGAGCAGCCCCAGCATTTT,CASSNQGLEQPQHF
15,TRBJ1-1,once,TRBV7-8,.,TGTGCCAGCAGCGCCCCCAGTGCAATGAACACTGAAGCTTTCTTT,CASSAPSAMNTEAFF
13,TRBJ1-2,.,TRBV6-2/TRBV6-3,.,TGTGCCAGCAGTTATTCGGACAGTTATGGCTACACCTTC,CASSYSDSYGYTF
15,TRBJ2-5,.,TRBV13,TRBD1,TGTGCCAGCAGCTCAAGACAGGGTTGGCAAGAGACCCAGTACTTC,CASSSRQGWQETQYF
13,TRBJ1-2,.,TRBV11-3,.,TGTGCCAGCAGCCCCAACACCAACTATGGCTACACCTTC,CASSPNTNYGYTF
14,TRBJ2-3,.,TRBV11-3,.,TGTGCCAGCAGACGGGTAGGGGGGGCAGATACGCAGTATTTT,CASRRVGGADTQYF
13,TRBJ1-1,.,TRBV11-2,.,TGTGCCAGCAGCTTGGGGGTAACCATTGAAGCTTTCTTT,CASSLGVTIEAFF
15,TRBJ2-5,.,TRBV5-1,.,TGCGCCAGCAGCTTTGAGGTCGGGGGCACCGGGACCCAGTACTTC,CASSFEVGGTGTQYF
13,TRBJ2-7,.,TRBV5-4,TRBD1,TGTGCCACCCAATTGGGACAGAACTACGAGCAGTACTTC,CATQLGQNYEQYF
13,TRBJ1-5,.,TRBV10-3,.,TGTGCCATCAGTGAGACAGTTTATCAGCCCCAGCATTTT,CAISETVYQPQHF
12,TRBJ2-7,.,TRBV6-2/TRBV6-3,.,TGTGCCAGCAGTTACTCGAGACGCGAGCAGTACTTC,CASSYSRREQYF
12,TRBJ1-1,.,TRBV29-1,.,TGCAGCGTTCAAACACAGAACACTGAAGCTTTCTTT,CSVQTQNTEAFF
17,TRBJ1-4,.,TRBV5-4,TRBD1,TGTGCCAGCAGCCTGCCCCCTGGACAGGGAGAATATGAAAAACTGTTTTTT,CASSLPPGQGEYEKLFF
18,TRBJ1-5,.,TRBV23-1,TRBD1,TGCGCCAGCAGTCAAACCGGGACAGGGAATTATAGCAATCAGCCCCAGCATTTT,CASSQTGTGNYSNQPQHF
15,TRBJ2-3,.,TRBV7-2,.,TGTGCCAGCAGCTTAGAGTTCAACACCGCAGATACGCAGTATTTT,CASSLEFNTADTQYF
14,TRBJ1-5,.,TRBV18,.,TGTGCCAGCTCTCCTCAGGGCGTCGATCAGCCCCAGCATTTT,CASSPQGVDQPQHF
14,TRBJ2-3,.,TRBV5-1,TRBD1,TGCGCCAGCAGCCGGGACAGTAGCACAGATACGCAGTATTTT,CASSRDSSTDTQYF
15,TRBJ1-4,.,TRBV5-1,.,TGCGCCAGCAGCTTGGGAAACCCAACTAATGAAAAACTGTTTTTT,CASSLGNPTNEKLFF
14,TRBJ2-2,few,TRBV10-2,.,TGCGCCAGCAGTGAGTCGGGGGGCACCGGGGAGCTGTTTTTT,CASSESGGTGELFF
14,TRBJ2-1,.,TRBV7-9,.,TGTGCCAGCAGTTTTAGGGCTGCCTACAATGAGCAGTTCTTC,CASSFRAAYNEQFF
22,TRBJ2-1,.,TRBV4-1,TRBD2,TGCGCCAGCAGCTACCGGCCCCCCCAGGGCCCCAGGCTGGGCGGGGGTTACAATGAGCAGTTCTTC,CASSYRPPQGPRLGGGYNEQFF
15,TRBJ2-6,.,TRBV7-8,.,TGTGCCAGCAGAACAGGCGTCTCTGGGGCCAACGTCCTGACTTTC,CASRTGVSGANVLTF
13,TRBJ1-2,.,TRBV12-3/TRBV12-4,.,TGTGCCAGCAGTGGAGGGCAGATCTATGGCTACACCTTC,CASSGGQIYGYTF
15,TRBJ1-3,.,TRBV4-2,TRBD1,TGTGCCAGCAGCCAGAGGACAGGTTCTGGAAACACCATATATTTT,CASSQRTGSGNTIYF
16,TRBJ1-4,.,TRBV5-4,TRBD1,TGTGCCAGCAGCTTGTCGTTCGGGACAGGGGGCGAAAAACTGTTTTTT,CASSLSFGTGGEKLFF
15,TRBJ1-3,.,TRBV3-1/TRBV3-2,TRBD1,TGTGCCAGCAGCCAAGCCGGGACAGGGGGAAACACCATATATTTT,CASSQAGTGGNTIYF